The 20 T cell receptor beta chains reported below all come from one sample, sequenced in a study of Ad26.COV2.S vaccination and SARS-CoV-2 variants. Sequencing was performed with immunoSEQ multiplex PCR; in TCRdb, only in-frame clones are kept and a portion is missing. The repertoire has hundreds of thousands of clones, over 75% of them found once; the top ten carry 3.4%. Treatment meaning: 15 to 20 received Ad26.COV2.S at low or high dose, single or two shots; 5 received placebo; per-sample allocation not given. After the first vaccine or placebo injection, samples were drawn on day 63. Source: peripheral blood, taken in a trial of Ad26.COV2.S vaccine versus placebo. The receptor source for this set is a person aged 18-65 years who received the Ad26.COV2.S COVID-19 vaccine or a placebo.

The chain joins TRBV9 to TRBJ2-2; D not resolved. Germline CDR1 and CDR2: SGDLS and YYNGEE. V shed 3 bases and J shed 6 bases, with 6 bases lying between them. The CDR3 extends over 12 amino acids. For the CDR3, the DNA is TGTGCCAGCAGCGGCACGGCCGGGGAGCTGTTTTTT. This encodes CASSGTAGELFF.

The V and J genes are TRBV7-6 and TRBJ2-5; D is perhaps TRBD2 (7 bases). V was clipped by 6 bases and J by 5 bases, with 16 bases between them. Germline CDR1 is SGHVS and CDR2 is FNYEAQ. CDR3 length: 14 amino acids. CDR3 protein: CASSLEGGRETQYF. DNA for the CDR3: TGTGCCAGCAGTTTGGAGGGGGGGCGGGAGACCCAGTACTTC.

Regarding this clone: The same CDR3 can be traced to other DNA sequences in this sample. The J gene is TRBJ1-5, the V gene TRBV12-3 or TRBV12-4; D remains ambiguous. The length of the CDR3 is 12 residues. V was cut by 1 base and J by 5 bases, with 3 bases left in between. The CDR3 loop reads CASSLGDQPQHF. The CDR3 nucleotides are TGTGCCAGCAGTTTAGGAGATCAGCCCCAGCATTTT.

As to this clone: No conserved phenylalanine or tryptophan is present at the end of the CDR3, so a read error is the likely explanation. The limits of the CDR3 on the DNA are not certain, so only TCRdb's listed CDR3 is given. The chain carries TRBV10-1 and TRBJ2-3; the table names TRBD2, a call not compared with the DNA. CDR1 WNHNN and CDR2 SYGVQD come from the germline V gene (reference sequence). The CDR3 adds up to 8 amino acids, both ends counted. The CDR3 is CASKDGSK.

CDR3 in amino acids: CASSSTGGFGNTIYF. The CDR3 nucleotides are TGTGCCAGCAGTTCCACAGGGGGCTTTGGAAACACCATATATTTT. The chain employs TRBV27 and TRBJ1-3, with TRBD1 matching 9 bases. J gave up 3 bases and V 4 bases, and 4 bases lay outside the gene matches. Germline values: CDR1 MNHEY, CDR2 SMNVEV (reference sequence). There are 15 residues in the CDR3.

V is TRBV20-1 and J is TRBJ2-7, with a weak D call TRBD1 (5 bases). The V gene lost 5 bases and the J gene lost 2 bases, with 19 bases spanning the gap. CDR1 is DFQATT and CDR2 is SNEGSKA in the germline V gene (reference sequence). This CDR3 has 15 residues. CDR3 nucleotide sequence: TGCAGTGCTGGTGGACAAACGAACCAGGCCTACGAGCAGTACTTC. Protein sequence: CSAGGQTNQAYEQYF.

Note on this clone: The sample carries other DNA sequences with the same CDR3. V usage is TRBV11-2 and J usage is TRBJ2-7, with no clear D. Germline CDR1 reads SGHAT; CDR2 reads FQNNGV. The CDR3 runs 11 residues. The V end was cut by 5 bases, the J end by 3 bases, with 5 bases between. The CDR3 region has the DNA TGTGCCAGCAGCGAGTACTACGAGCAGTACTTC. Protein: CASSEYYEQYF.

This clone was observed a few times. The CDR3 DNA reads TGTGCCAGCAGCTTCTTCCCGGCGGGCGAAAAACTGTTTTTT. Its translation: CASSFFPAGEKLFF. This rearrangement joins TRBV5-6 to TRBJ1-4; no clear D gene. The CDR3 is made up of 14 amino acids. V lost 2 bases and J lost 8, with 13 bases in between. CDR1 is SGHDT and CDR2 is YYEEEE in the germline V gene.

CDR3 in amino acids: CASTVRGFNQPQHF. The CDR3, as DNA: TGTGCCAGCACGGTCAGAGGGTTCAATCAGCCCCAGCATTTT. The chain employs TRBV6-5 and TRBJ1-5, with D unresolved. CDR3 length: 14 residues. Per the germline V gene, CDR1 is MNHEY and CDR2 is SVGAGI. V was pared by 7 bases and J by 3 bases, with 13 bases between.

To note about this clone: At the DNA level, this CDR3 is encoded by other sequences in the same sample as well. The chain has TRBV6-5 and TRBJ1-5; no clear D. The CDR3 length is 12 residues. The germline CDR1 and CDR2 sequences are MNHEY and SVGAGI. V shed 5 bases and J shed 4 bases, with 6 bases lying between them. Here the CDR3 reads CASSRPNQPQHF. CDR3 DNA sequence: TGTGCCAGCAGTAGACCGAATCAGCCCCAGCATTTT.

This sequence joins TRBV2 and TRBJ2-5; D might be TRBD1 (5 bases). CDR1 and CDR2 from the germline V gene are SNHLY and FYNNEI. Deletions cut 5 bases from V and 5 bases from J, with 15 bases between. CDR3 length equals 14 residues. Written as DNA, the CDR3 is TGTGCCAGCAGTTTACCAGGGTTAGGCGAGACCCAGTACTTC. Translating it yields CASSLPGLGETQYF.

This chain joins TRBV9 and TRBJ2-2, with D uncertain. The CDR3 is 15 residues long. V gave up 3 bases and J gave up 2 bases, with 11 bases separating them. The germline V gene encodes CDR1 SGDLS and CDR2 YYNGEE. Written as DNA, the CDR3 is TGTGCCAGCAGCGCTAGGCAGACCAACACCGGGGAGCTGTTTTTT. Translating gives CASSARQTNTGELFF.

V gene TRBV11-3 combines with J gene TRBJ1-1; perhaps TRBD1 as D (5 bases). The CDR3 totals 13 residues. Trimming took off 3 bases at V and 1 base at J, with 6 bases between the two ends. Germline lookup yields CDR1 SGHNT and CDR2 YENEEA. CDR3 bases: TGTGCCAGCAGCTTCGGACAGAACACTGAAGCTTTCTTT. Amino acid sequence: CASSFGQNTEAFF. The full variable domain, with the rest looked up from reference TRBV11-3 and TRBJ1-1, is EAGVVQSPRYKIIEKKQPVAFWCNPISGHNTLYWYLQNLGQGPELLIRYENEEAVDDSQLPKDRFSAERLKGVDSTLKIQPAELGDSAVYLCASSFGQNTEAFFGQGTRLTVV.

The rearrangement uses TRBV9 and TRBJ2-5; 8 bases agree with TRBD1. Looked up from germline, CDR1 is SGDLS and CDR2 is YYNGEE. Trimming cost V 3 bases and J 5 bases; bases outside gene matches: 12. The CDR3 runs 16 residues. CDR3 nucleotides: TGTGCCAGCAGCGCCGGGTCCGGGACAGGAGGTGAGACCCAGTACTTC. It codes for CASSAGSGTGGETQYF.

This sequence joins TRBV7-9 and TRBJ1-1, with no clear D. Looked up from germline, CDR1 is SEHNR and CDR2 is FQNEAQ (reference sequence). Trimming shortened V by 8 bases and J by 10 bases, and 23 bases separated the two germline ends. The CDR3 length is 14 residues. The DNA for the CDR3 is TGTGCCAGCTCAAAGGGCGAAGAGGTTTTGGGAGCTTTCTTT. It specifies CASSKGEEVLGAFF.

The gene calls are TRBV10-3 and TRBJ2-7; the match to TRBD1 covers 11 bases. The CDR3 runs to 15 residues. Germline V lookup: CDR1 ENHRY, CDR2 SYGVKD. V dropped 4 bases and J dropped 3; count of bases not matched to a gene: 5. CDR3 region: CAISGGTGGYYEQYF. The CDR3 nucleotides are TGTGCCATCAGTGGGGGGACAGGGGGTTACTACGAGCAGTACTTC.

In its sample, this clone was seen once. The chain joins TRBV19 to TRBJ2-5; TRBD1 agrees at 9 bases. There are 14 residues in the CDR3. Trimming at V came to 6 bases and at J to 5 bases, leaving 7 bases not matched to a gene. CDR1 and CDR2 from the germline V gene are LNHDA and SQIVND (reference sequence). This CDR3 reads CASRDYRGPETQYF. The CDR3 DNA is TGTGCCAGTAGGGATTACAGGGGGCCCGAGACCCAGTACTTC.

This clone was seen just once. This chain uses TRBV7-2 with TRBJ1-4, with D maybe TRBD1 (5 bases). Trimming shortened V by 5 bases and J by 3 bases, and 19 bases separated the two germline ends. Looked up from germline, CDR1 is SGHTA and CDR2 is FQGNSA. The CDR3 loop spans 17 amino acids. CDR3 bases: TGTGCCAGCAGCGTATCGTCGGGGGGTGGTCCTAATGAAAAACTGTTTTTT. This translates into CASSVSSGGGPNEKLFF.

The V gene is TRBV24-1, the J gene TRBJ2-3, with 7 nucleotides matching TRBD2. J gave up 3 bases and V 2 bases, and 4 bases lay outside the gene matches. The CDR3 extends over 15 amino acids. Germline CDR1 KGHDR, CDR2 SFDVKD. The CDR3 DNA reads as TGTGCCACCAGTGATTCCGGGGGGAGGACAGATACGCAGTATTTT. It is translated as CATSDSGGRTDTQYF.

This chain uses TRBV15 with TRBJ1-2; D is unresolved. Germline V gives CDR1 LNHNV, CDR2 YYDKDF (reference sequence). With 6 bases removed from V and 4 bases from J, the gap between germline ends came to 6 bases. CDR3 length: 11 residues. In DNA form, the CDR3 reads TGTGCCACCAGGGAGGGCTATGGCTACACCTTC. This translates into CATREGYGYTF.